A selection of T cell receptor beta chains follows, all from one sample in a study of neurological immune-mediated disorders. TCRdb recomputed calls from the 5' RACE reads with MiXCR, one row per CDR3 protein. The sample contains tens of thousands of distinct CDR3 sequences, roughly 9.5% of which appear only once. The specimen was PBMCs. Every receptor here comes from a man aged 45 to 65 in good health. The CDR3 runs from the conserved cysteine through the conserved F or W. D genes are given only for firm matches. Sizes are listed as once, few or many counts, or a class when the clone is expanded.

>TRBV5-6|many|.|TRBJ2-6
CASSLAGANVLTF
TGTGCCAGCAGCCTTGCTGGGGCCAACGTCCTGACTTTC
>TRBV12-3/TRBV12-4|many|.|TRBJ2-3
CASSLRVLVSTDTQYF
TGTGCCAGCAGTTTGAGGGTTTTAGTTAGCACAGATACGCAGTATTTT
>TRBV10-3|many|TRBD2|TRBJ2-7
CAISGTSGSNEQYF
TGTGCCATCAGCGGGACTAGCGGGAGTAACGAGCAGTACTTC
>TRBV5-1|many|.|TRBJ1-2
CASSLDSNVNYGYTF
TGCGCCAGCAGCTTGGACAGCAATGTGAACTATGGCTACACCTTC
>TRBV12-3/TRBV12-4|many|.|TRBJ2-1
CASTSEGRTYNEQFF
TGTGCCAGCACATCTGAGGGTAGGACCTACAATGAGCAGTTCTTC
>TRBV20-1|many|TRBD1|TRBJ2-3
CSARFPLGQTDTQYF
TGCAGTGCTAGATTCCCCCTGGGACAGACAGATACGCAGTATTTT
>TRBV7-2|many|.|TRBJ2-5
CASGGAAQETQYF
TGTGCCAGCGGGGGGGCGGCGCAAGAGACCCAGTACTTC
>TRBV5-1|many|.|TRBJ2-2
CASRPGDTGELFF
TGCGCCAGCCGCCCCGGGGACACCGGGGAGCTGTTTTTT
>TRBV15|few|.|TRBJ1-3
CATSREQGSGNTIYF
TGTGCCACCAGCAGAGAACAGGGCTCTGGAAACACCATATATTTT
>TRBV6-2/TRBV6-3|many|.|TRBJ2-3
CASAGGTDTQYF
TGTGCCAGCGCAGGAGGCACAGATACGCAGTATTTT
>TRBV24-1|many|.|TRBJ2-1
CATSDWADNEQFF
TGTGCCACCAGTGATTGGGCAGATAATGAGCAGTTCTTC
>TRBV4-3|many|TRBD2|TRBJ2-7
CASSQDHTGLAGIYTYEQYF
TGCGCCAGCAGCCAAGATCATACAGGACTAGCGGGAATTTATACCTACGAGCAGTACTTC
>TRBV6-5|few|.|TRBJ1-2
CASSYDLNYGYTF
TGTGCCAGCAGTTACGATCTGAACTATGGCTACACCTTC
>TRBV5-1|many|.|TRBJ2-3
CASSLGPTSTDTQYF
TGCGCCAGCAGCTTGGGACCGACTTCCACAGATACGCAGTATTTT
>TRBV6-1|many|TRBD2|TRBJ2-3
CASSGPDSGSDTQYF
TGTGCCAGCAGTGGACCCGATAGCGGGTCAGATACGCAGTATTTT
>TRBV7-9|many|.|TRBJ1-5
CASSLGGHGGLYSNQPQHF
TGTGCCAGCAGCTTGGGGGGCCACGGGGGGCTTTATAGCAATCAGCCCCAGCATTTT
>TRBV5-1|many|TRBD1|TRBJ1-5
CASRPEPGTVSNQPQHF
TGCGCCAGCAGACCCGAACCCGGGACAGTTAGCAATCAGCCCCAGCATTTT
>TRBV10-3|many|TRBD1|TRBJ1-3
CAISERDRSGNTIYF
TGTGCCATCAGTGAGAGGGACAGGTCTGGAAACACCATATATTTT
>TRBV6-2/TRBV6-3|many|.|TRBJ2-2
CASSYGQANTGELFF
TGTGCCAGCAGTTACGGCCAAGCGAACACCGGGGAGCTGTTTTTT
>TRBV5-1|many|.|TRBJ2-7
CASSMVPGESAEQYF
TGCGCCAGCAGCATGGTCCCCGGTGAATCCGCCGAGCAGTACTTC
>TRBV11-2|many|.|TRBJ2-1
CASSLGGKDEQFF
TGTGCCAGCAGCTTAGGAGGCAAGGATGAGCAGTTCTTC
>TRBV28|many|TRBD1|TRBJ2-7
CASSPPGTVDAQYF
TGTGCCAGCAGTCCCCCCGGGACAGTGGACGCGCAGTACTTC